A selection of T cell receptor beta chains follows, all from one sample in a study of PD-1 blockade in mismatch repair-deficient tumors. TCRdb's copy holds only in-frame clones and misses some; the assay was immunoSEQ multiplex PCR. The sample yields over 9,000 clones, 75% to 95% seen once. These receptors' targets are unknown. The input for sequencing was cells cultured in vitro, taken from a patient treated with pembrolizumab. These receptors were taken from an adult with mismatch repair-deficient cancer. Each CDR3 is given with its conserved first and last residue. The D gene is left open where the match is weak. Expanded clones get a size class; other rows say once, few or many, or leave the size out.

D	size	V	length	J	CDR3	DNA
.	once	TRBV28	13	TRBJ2-7	CASTTGHSYEQYF	TGTGCCAGCACCACTGGACATTCCTACGAGCAGTACTTC
TRBD2	once	TRBV9	15	TRBJ2-7	CASSGSGPKPLEQYF	TGTGCCAGCAGCGGTAGCGGGCCCAAACCTCTCGAGCAGTACTTC
.	medium-sized	TRBV2	15	TRBJ1-2	CASSEARDTGYGYTF	TGTGCCAGCAGTGAAGCGAGGGACACCGGCTATGGCTACACCTTC
TRBD1	.	TRBV19	15	TRBJ1-5	CASSIGQGVYQPQHF	TGTGCCAGTAGTATCGGACAGGGAGTATATCAGCCCCAGCATTTT
.	.	TRBV12-5	15	TRBJ2-1	CASGYGQATYNEQFF	TGTGCTAGTGGTTACGGGCAGGCGACCTACAATGAGCAGTTCTTC
.	.	TRBV6-5	15	TRBJ2-7	CASSPLDPAGYEQYF	TGTGCCAGCAGTCCTTTGGACCCCGCGGGATACGAGCAGTACTTC
TRBD1	.	TRBV5-4	13	TRBJ1-2	CASSFSRGTGYTF	TGTGCCAGCAGCTTTTCCAGGGGGACTGGCTACACCTTC
.	once	TRBV27	16	TRBJ2-3	CASSFVLGRGTDTQYF	TGTGCCAGCAGTTTCGTACTCGGTAGAGGCACAGATACGCAGTATTTT
.	.	TRBV19	15	TRBJ1-4	CASSNPRFGKEKLFF	TGTGCCAGTAGTAACCCACGGTTCGGCAAGGAAAAACTGTTTTTT
.	.	TRBV11-2	14	TRBJ2-1	CASSLDRAYNEQFF	TGTGCCAGCAGCTTAGATCGGGCATACAATGAGCAGTTCTTC
.	.	TRBV27	16	TRBJ2-7	CASSGVGAAETYEQYF	TGTGCCAGCAGTGGGGTTGGGGCAGCAGAAACCTACGAGCAGTACTTC
.	.	TRBV6-5	14	TRBJ1-1	CASREWRPNTEAFF	TGTGCCAGCAGGGAATGGAGGCCGAACACTGAAGCTTTCTTT
.	.	TRBV7-3	13	TRBJ1-2	CASSLRETGGYTF	TGTGCCAGCAGCTTGAGGGAAACAGGTGGCTACACCTTC
.	once	TRBV11-2	15	TRBJ2-3	CASTYTRIPGDTQYF	TGTGCCAGCACCTATACAAGGATACCTGGAGATACGCAGTATTTT
.	once	TRBV18	16	TRBJ2-3	CASSPVGAQRTDTQYF	TGTGCCAGCTCACCGGTTGGGGCGCAGAGGACAGATACGCAGTATTTT
TRBD2	.	TRBV5-1	14	TRBJ2-3	CASVRGGSTDTQYF	TGCGCCAGCGTCCGGGGGGGAAGCACAGATACGCAGTATTTT
.	once	TRBV27	13	TRBJ1-1	CASSFGPNTEAFF	TGTGCCAGCAGTTTTGGACCCAACACTGAAGCTTTCTTT
.	.	TRBV5-1	14	TRBJ2-3	CASSLGQAPDTQYF	TGCGCCAGCAGCTTGGGACAGGCCCCAGATACGCAGTATTTT
TRBD1	.	TRBV18	14	TRBJ1-2	CASSQQGTNYGYTF	TGTGCCAGCTCACAACAGGGGACGAACTATGGCTACACCTTC
TRBD2	.	TRBV5-4	16	TRBJ2-1	CASSPGGAGAYNEQFF	TGTGCCAGCAGCCCCGGTGGAGCGGGAGCCTACAATGAGCAGTTCTTC
.	.	TRBV10-3	14	TRBJ1-1	CAISESSGGSEAFF	TGTGCCATCAGTGAGTCCTCGGGGGGATCTGAAGCTTTCTTT
.	.	TRBV15	16	TRBJ2-1	CATSRDRDGIYNEQFF	TGTGCCACCAGCAGAGACCGGGACGGGATCTACAATGAGCAGTTCTTC
.	.	TRBV7-2	16	TRBJ2-2	CASSDGSGIAPGELFF	TGTGCCAGCAGCGATGGAAGCGGAATAGCCCCCGGGGAGCTGTTTTTT
.	.	TRBV19	13	TRBJ1-4	CASSIMGPEKLFF	TGTGCCAGTAGTATAATGGGGCCTGAAAAACTGTTTTTT
.	.	TRBV19	15	TRBJ1-6	CASSIGVSYNSPLHF	TGTGCCAGTAGTATCGGGGTATCCTATAATTCACCCCTCCACTTT
TRBD2	.	TRBV28	15	TRBJ2-2	CASIRTSANTGELFF	TGTGCCAGCATTCGGACTAGCGCTAACACCGGGGAGCTGTTTTTT
TRBD2	.	TRBV9	15	TRBJ2-1	CASSLTSGTYNEQFF	TGTGCCAGCAGCCTAACTAGCGGGACCTACAATGAGCAGTTCTTC
.	.	TRBV28	14	TRBJ2-7	CASSLSGHSYEQYF	TGTGCCAGCAGTTTATCGGGACACTCCTACGAGCAGTACTTC
.	.	TRBV28	15	TRBJ1-1	CASSPQQDGRTEAFF	TGTGCCAGCAGTCCCCAGCAGGACGGACGCACTGAAGCTTTCTTT
.	.	TRBV4-1	15	TRBJ1-1	CASSQVLDLNTEAFF	TGCGCCAGCAGCCAAGTTTTGGACTTGAACACTGAAGCTTTCTTT
TRBD2	.	TRBV11-1	16	TRBJ2-5	CASSQTRLGRVETQYF	TGTGCCAGCAGCCAGACTCGATTAGGGAGGGTCGAGACCCAGTACTTC
.	.	TRBV19	18	TRBJ2-2	CASSIPSREGFKDGELFF	TGTGCCAGTAGTATACCCTCAAGAGAGGGGTTTAAGGACGGGGAGCTGTTTTTT
TRBD2	.	TRBV18	14	TRBJ2-1	CASSGTRAYNEQFF	TGTGCCAGCTCTGGGACTAGGGCGTACAATGAGCAGTTCTTC
.	.	TRBV5-1	17	TRBJ2-2	CASSLDAQDQNTGELFF	TGCGCCAGCAGCTTGGATGCGCAAGACCAGAACACCGGGGAGCTGTTTTTT
.	.	TRBV2	10	TRBJ1-3	CASSVNTIYF	TGTGCCAGCAGCGTAAACACCATATATTTT
TRBD1	.	TRBV9	17	TRBJ1-2	CASSVGGQEGTIYGYTF	TGTGCCAGCAGCGTAGGGGGACAGGAGGGGACGATCTATGGCTACACCTTC
TRBD1	once	TRBV7-8	16	TRBJ1-1	CASSPSTGGRNTEAFF	TGTGCCAGCAGCCCCTCGACAGGGGGAAGGAACACTGAAGCTTTCTTT
.	.	TRBV19	14	TRBJ2-2	CASSSGTNTGELFF	TGTGCCAGTAGCTCCGGGACAAACACCGGGGAGCTGTTTTTT
.	.	TRBV7-2	14	TRBJ2-3	CASRVVRSTDTQYF	TGTGCCAGCAGGGTAGTTCGAAGCACAGATACGCAGTATTTT
.	.	TRBV5-6	15	TRBJ1-1	CASSPWGFLQEGAFF	TGTGCCAGCAGCCCATGGGGGTTCTTACAAGAGGGAGCTTTCTTT
.	.	TRBV10-3	12	TRBJ2-1	CAISGDSNEQFF	TGTGCCATCAGTGGAGACTCCAATGAGCAGTTCTTC
.	.	TRBV5-4	14	TRBJ1-5	CASSLGGLNQPQHF	TGTGCCAGCAGCTTGGGGGGACTCAATCAGCCCCAGCATTTT
TRBD2	.	TRBV9	15	TRBJ2-3	CASSVGTSGADTQYF	TGTGCCAGCAGCGTAGGGACTAGCGGGGCAGATACGCAGTATTTT
TRBD1	.	TRBV11-3	17	TRBJ2-1	CASSLDGGTGTYNEQFF	TGTGCCAGCAGCTTAGATGGCGGGACAGGTACATACAATGAGCAGTTCTTC
TRBD1	.	TRBV27	14	TRBJ2-7	CASSSGQVLYEQYF	TGTGCCAGCAGTTCCGGACAGGTCCTCTACGAGCAGTACTTC
TRBD1	.	TRBV13	14	TRBJ2-7	CASSSEQGTHEQYF	TGTGCCAGCAGCTCTGAACAGGGGACCCACGAGCAGTACTTC
TRBD2	.	TRBV13	15	TRBJ2-1	CASSLGLAGHNEQFF	TGTGCCAGCAGCTTAGGACTAGCGGGCCACAATGAGCAGTTCTTC
.	.	TRBV5-4	13	TRBJ1-2	CASSLGVNYGYTF	TGTGCCAGCAGCTTGGGGGTCAACTATGGCTACACCTTC
TRBD2	.	TRBV5-1	14	TRBJ2-5	CASSLRLAGETQYF	TGCGCCAGCAGCTTGAGACTAGCGGGAGAGACCCAGTACTTC
.	.	TRBV28	14	TRBJ1-2	CASSLEGVNYGYTF	TGTGCCAGCAGTTTAGAGGGGGTTAACTATGGCTACACCTTC
.	.	TRBV12-2	16	TRBJ2-7	CASRLGIAGGPSEQYF	TGTGCAAGTCGCTTAGGGATAGCGGGAGGGCCTAGCGAGCAGTACTTC
TRBD2	.	TRBV5-1	15	TRBJ2-2	CASSPAGANTGELFF	TGCGCCAGCAGCCCGGCGGGAGCGAACACCGGGGAGCTGTTTTTT
.	.	TRBV28	16	TRBJ1-6	CASSLNGFGRNSPLHF	TGTGCCAGCAGTTTGAACGGCTTCGGACGTAATTCACCCCTCCACTTT
TRBD1	.	TRBV5-1	14	TRBJ2-7	CASSPGQGIYEQYF	TGCGCCAGCAGCCCGGGACAGGGAATCTACGAGCAGTACTTC